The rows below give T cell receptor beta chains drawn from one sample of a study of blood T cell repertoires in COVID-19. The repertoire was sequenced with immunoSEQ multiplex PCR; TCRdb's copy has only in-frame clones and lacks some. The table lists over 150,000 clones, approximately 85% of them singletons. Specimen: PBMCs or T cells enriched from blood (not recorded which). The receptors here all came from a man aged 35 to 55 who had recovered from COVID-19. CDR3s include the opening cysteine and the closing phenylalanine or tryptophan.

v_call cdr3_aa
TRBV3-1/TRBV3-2 CASSRRALGNTIYF
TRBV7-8 CASSRAGDRADTQYF
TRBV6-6 CASKPGLAGSEFF
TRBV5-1 CASSRPGGTFNNEQFF
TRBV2 CASSERTGWTEAFF
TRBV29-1 CSVAQTSGGRQQYF
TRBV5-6 CASSFPGLAGASGELFF
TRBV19 CASSPRSQGYEQYF
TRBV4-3 CASSQESFRGRYNEQFF
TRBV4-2 CASSQGARGLYSNQPQHF
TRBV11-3 CASSLYGRNTGELFF
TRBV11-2 CASSLAASGTSYNEQFF
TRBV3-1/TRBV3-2 CASSHYGTSGQETQYF
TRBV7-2 CASSPNRGRGEQYF
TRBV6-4 CASSPGTSWFGTGELFF
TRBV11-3 CASSLEPAPRGGRSGNTIYF
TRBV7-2 CARTLRGGQGAEAFF
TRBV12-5 CARGTGANTGELFF
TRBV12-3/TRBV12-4 CASKPGGRNTIYF
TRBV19 CASAGTYNEQFF
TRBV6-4 CASSDSSTGGAYTQYF
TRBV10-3 CAIGLAGGELFF
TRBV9 CASSEGWGTDTQYF
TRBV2 CASSDWRDPGWNEQFF
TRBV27 CASSLPVTGEAFF
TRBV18 CASSRMETASTDTQYF
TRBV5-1 CASSLAGPDRGYTF
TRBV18 CASSPGLAAGELFF
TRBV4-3 CASSQDFFSGSMETQYF
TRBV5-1 CASSFTGPPLQETQYF
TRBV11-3 CASSSSGQGLAEQFF
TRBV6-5 CASTQGGDTQYF
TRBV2 CASSRYTGSGANVLTF
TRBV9 CASRAGGNTGELFF
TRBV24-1 CATSEGDQPQHF
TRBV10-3 CAMREDTKGDTEAFF
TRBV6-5 CAVKDYSGNTIYF
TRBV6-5 CASSRDRPFYGYTF
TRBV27 CASSLSGGRDDEQFF
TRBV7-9 CASSSPASGNYEQYF
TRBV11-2 CASSLGTGGDLLGETQYF
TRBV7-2 CASSWDRGATEAFF
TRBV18 CASSPLGTDSDTEAFF
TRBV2 CASSQPLGRASTDTQYF
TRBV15 CATSRDQGTEAFF
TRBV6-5 CASSYRQDSPGNTIYF
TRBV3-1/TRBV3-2 CASSLRRSSETQYF
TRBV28 CASRNNQGRVLSSYGYTF
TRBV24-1 CATSDTTVGQAFF
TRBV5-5 CASSFRSPETDTQYF
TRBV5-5 CASSPTALNTEAFF